The present TCR beta chain was sequenced within a study of blood T cell repertoires in COVID-19. Per the study methods: Using reference gene primer amplification, nucleated cell counts were estimated. The data were produced by immunoSEQ multiplex PCR, yet TCRdb's version contains in-frame clones alone and is incomplete. V and J calls and clone size are copied from that table; D and trimming were computed from the DNA. The table lists 70,000 to 95,000 clones, 90% to 95% of them singletons, with approximately 4.1% in the top ten. This clonotype was obtained from a woman aged 45 to 65 in a cohort sampled during active COVID-19. The sequenced sample consisted of peripheral blood.

This chain's CDR3 is CASSRTGGSNTGELFF. The CDR3 DNA reads TGTGCCAGCAGCCGTACAGGGGGTTCGAACACCGGGGAGCTGTTTTTT. The chain links TRBV25-1 to TRBJ2-2; 8 bases align to TRBD1. Unmatched junction bases numbered 6, after V lost 6 bases and J lost 0 bases. The CDR3 has 16 residues. Germline assignment: CDR1 MGHDK and CDR2 SYGVNS.